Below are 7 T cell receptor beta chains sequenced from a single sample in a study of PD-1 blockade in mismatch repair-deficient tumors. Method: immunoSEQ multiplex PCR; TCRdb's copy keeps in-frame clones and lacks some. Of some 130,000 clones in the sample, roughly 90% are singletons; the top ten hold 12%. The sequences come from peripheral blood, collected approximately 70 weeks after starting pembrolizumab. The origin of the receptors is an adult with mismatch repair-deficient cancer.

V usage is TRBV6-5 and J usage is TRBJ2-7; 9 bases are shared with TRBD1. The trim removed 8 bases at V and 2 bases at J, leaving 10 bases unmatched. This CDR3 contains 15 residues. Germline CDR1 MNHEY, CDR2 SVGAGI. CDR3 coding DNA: TGTGCCAGCCGGCCCTGGGACAGGGACACCTACGAGCAGTACTTC. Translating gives CASRPWDRDTYEQYF.

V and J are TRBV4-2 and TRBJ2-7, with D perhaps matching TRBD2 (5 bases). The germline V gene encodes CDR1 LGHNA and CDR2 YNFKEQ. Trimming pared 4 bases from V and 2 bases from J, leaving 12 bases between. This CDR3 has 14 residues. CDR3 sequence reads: CASSPFREAYEQYF. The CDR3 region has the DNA TGTGCCAGCAGCCCCTTCCGGGAAGCCTACGAGCAGTACTTC.

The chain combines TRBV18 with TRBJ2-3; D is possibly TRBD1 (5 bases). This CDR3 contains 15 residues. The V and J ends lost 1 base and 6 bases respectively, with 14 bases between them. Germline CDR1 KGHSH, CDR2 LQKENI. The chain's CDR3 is CASSPLVGDSDTQYF. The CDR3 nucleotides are TGTGCCAGCTCACCACTCGTAGGGGATTCGGATACGCAGTATTTT.

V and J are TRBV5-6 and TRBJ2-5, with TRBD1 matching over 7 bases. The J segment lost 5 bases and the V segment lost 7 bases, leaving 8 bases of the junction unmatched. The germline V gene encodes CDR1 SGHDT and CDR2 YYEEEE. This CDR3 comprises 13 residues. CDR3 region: CASAQGVWETQYF. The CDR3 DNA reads TGTGCCAGCGCCCAGGGGGTATGGGAGACCCAGTACTTC.

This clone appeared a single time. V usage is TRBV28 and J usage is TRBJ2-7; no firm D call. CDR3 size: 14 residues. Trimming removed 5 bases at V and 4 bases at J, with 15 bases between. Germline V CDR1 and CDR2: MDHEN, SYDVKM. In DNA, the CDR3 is TGTGCCAGCAGTCTACAGCACAGCACGTACGAGCAGTACTTC. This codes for CASSLQHSTYEQYF.

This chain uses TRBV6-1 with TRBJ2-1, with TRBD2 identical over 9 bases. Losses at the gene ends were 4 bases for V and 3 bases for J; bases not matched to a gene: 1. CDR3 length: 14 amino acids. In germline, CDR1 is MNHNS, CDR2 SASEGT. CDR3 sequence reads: CASSATSGYNEQFF. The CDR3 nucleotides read TGTGCCAGCAGTGCGACTAGCGGCTACAATGAGCAGTTCTTC.

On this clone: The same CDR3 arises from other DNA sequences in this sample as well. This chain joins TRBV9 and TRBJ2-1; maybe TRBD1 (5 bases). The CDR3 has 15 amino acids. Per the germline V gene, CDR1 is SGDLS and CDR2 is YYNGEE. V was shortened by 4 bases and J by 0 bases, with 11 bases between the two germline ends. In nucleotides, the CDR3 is TGTGCCAGCAGCCCCACAGGAAGCTCCTACAATGAGCAGTTCTTC. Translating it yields CASSPTGSSYNEQFF.